This T cell receptor beta chain was profiled in a study of spatial heterogeneity in lung cancer. Time point defined: sample taken at primary tumor resection. TCRdb re-derived calls from the 5' RACE reads in MiXCR, one entry per CDR3 protein. Of around 92,000 distinct CDR3 sequences in the sample, less than 15% were seen once. Study findings and constraints: Ubiquitous expanded tumor TCRs were observed in blood more at resection than follow-up.

Germline CDR1 reads WNHNN; CDR2 reads SYGVQD (reference sequence). This CDR3 comprises 15 residues. J lost 7 bases, V lost 3 bases, and 8 bases had no gene match. As regards this clonotype: Its target is unknown.

Sequenced material: PBMCs, taken at surgery. The chain joins TRBV10-1 to TRBJ2-1, with 8 bases that match TRBD2. This receptor was identified in a male donor with early-stage non-small cell lung cancer. As DNA, the CDR3 is TGCGCCAGCAGTGATCGTAGCGGGGTTTTAAATGAGCAGTTCTTC. Protein sequence: CASSDRSGVLNEQFF.